This T cell receptor beta chain appears in the sequencing data of a study of shared clonotypes between healthy human individuals. Trimming took 5 bases from V and 0 from J; bases not matched to a gene: 16. This CDR3 comprises 20 residues. In germline, CDR1 is KGHSH, CDR2 LQKENI. Clones were read by immunoSEQ multiplex PCR, and TCRdb kept only the in-frame ones, dropping some. The top ten hold around 1.8% of the sample, which has hundreds of thousands of clones, approximately 79% seen once. This clonotype originated in a young woman in good health. The chain links TRBV18 to TRBJ2-6; 7 bases line up with TRBD1. The source material was memory CD4+ T cells sorted from blood. The sample's subset: CD45RA-negative fraction. For the CDR3, the DNA is TGTGCCAGCTCAAAGGAGCCAGGGGGATTAAGGAGCTCTGGGGCCAACGTCCTGACTTTC. It codes for CASSKEPGGLRSSGANVLTF.